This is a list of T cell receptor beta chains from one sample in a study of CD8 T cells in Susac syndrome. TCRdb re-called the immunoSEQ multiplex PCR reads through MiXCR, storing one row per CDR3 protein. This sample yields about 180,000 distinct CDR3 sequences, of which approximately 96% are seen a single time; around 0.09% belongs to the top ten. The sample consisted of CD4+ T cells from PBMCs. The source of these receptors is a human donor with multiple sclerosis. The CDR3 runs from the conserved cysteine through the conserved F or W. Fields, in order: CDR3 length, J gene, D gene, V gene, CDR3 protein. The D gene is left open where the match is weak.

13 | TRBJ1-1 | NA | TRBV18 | CASSPSGNTEVFF
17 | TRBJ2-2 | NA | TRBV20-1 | CSAGRGATAANTGELFF
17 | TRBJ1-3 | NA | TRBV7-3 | CASSLIGPPAGGNTIYF
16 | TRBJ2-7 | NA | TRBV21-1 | CASSPRTDTENYEQYF
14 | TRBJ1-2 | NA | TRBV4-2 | CASSQATGGTGYTF
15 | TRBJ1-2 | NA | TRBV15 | CATQLGDTRGAGYTF
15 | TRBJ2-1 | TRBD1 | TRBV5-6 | CASNPGGVITHEQFF
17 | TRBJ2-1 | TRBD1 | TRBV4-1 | CASSQVPSRGLNNEQFF
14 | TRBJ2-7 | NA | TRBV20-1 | CSARLPGASNEQYF
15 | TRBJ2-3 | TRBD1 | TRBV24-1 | CATGDRQGISDTQYF